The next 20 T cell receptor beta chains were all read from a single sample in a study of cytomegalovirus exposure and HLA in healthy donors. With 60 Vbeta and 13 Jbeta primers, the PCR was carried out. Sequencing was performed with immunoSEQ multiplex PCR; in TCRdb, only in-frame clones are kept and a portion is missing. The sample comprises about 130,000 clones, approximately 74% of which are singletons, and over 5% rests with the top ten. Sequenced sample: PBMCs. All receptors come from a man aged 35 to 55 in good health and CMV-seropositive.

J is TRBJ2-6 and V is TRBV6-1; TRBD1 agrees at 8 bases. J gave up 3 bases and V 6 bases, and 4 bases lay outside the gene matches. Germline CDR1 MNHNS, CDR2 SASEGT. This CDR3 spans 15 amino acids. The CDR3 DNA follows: TGTGCCAGCAGGACAGGGGTTGATGGGGCCAACGTCCTGACTTTC. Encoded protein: CASRTGVDGANVLTF.

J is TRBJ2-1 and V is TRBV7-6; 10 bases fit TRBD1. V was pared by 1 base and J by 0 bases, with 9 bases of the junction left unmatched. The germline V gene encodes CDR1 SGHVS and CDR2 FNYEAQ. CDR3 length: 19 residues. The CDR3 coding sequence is TGTGCCAGCAGCTTAGGCTCGGGGACAGGGGCGAACTCCTACAATGAGCAGTTCTTC. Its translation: CASSLGSGTGANSYNEQFF. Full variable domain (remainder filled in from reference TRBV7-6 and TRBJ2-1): GAGVSQSPRYKVTKRGQDVALRCDPISGHVSLYWYRQALGQGPEFLTYFNYEAQQDKSGLPNDRFSAERPEGSISTLTIQRTEQRDSAMYRCASSLGSGTGANSYNEQFFGPGTRLTVL.

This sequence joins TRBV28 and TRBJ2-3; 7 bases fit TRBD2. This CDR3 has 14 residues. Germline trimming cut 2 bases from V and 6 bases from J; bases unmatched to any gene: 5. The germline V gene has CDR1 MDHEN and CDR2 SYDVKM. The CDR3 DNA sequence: TGTGCCAGCAGTTTAGGTGGGGGAGGGGATACGCAGTATTTT. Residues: CASSLGGGGDTQYF.

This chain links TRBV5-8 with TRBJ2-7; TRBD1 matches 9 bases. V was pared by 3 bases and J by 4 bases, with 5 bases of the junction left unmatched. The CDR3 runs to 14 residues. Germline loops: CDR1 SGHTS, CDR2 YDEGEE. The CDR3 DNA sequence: TGTGCCAGCAGCTCGACAGGGGGTCGGTACGAGCAGTACTTC. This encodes CASSSTGGRYEQYF.

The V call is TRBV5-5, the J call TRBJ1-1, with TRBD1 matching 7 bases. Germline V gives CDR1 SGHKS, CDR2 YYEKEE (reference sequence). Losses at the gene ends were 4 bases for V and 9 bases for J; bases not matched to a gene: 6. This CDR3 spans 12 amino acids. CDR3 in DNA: TGTGCCAGCAGCCCCCGACAGGGTAAAGCTTTCTTT. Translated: CASSPRQGKAFF.

CDR3: CASSFRDRGQPQHF. The CDR3 DNA follows: TGTGCCAGCAGCTTCCGGGACAGGGGTCAGCCCCAGCATTTT. This chain uses TRBV7-2 with TRBJ1-5, with TRBD1 matching 10 bases. V shed 3 bases, J shed 6 bases, and the junction held 2 bases outside the gene matches. The length of the CDR3 is 14 residues. CDR1 and CDR2 (germline): SGHTA, FQGNSA.

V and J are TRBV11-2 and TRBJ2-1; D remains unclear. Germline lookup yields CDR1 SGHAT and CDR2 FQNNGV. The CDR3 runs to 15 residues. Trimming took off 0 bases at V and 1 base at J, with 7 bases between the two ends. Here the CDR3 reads CASSLENWSYNEQFF. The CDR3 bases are TGTGCCAGCAGCTTAGAAAACTGGTCCTACAATGAGCAGTTCTTC.

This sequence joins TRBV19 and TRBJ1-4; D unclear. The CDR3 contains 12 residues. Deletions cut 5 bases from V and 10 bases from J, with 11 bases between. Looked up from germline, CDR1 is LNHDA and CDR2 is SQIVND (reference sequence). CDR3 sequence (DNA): TGTGCCAGTAGTGCGTTGTTTGGAAAACTGTTTTTT. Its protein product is CASSALFGKLFF.

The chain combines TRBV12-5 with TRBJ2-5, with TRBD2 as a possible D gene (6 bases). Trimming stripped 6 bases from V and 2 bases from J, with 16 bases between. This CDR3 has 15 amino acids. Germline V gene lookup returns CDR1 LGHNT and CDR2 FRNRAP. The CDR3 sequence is CASGWGGAGQETQYF. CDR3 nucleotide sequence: TGTGCTAGTGGGTGGGGCGGGGCAGGACAAGAGACCCAGTACTTC.

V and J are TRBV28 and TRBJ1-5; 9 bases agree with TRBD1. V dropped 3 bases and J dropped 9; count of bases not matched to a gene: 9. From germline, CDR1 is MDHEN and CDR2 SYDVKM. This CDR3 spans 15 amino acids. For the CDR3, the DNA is TGTGCCAGCAGTTTGGGACAGGGTAGAGTTCGGCCCCAGCATTTT. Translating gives CASSLGQGRVRPQHF.

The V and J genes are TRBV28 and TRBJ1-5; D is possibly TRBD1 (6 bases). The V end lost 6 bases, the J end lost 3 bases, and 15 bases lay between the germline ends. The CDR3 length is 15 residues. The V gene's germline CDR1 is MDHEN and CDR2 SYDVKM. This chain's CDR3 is CASSIPWTANQPQHF. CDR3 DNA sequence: TGTGCCAGCAGCATCCCCTGGACAGCCAATCAGCCCCAGCATTTT. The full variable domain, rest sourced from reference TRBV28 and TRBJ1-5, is DVKVTQSSRYLVKRTGEKVFLECVQDMDHENMFWYRQDPGLGLRLIYFSYDVKMKEKGDIPEGYSVSREKKERFSLILESASTNQTSMYLCASSIPWTANQPQHFGDGTRLSIL.

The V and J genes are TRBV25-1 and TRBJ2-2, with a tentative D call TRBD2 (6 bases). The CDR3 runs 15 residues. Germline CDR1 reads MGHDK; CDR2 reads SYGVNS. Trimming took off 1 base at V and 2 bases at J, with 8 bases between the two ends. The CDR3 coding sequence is TGTGCCAGCAGTGAATGGCGGGGAAACACCGGGGAGCTGTTTTTT. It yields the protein CASSEWRGNTGELFF.

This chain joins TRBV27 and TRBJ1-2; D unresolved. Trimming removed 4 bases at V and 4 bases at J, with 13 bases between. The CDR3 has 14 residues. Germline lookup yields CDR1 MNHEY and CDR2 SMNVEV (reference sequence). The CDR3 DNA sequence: TGTGCCAGCAGTTCAGTCCGGGATGGCTATGGCTACACCTTC. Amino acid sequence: CASSSVRDGYGYTF.

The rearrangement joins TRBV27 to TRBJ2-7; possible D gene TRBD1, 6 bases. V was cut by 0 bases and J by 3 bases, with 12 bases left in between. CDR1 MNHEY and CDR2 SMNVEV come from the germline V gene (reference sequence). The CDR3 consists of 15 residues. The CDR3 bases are TGTGCCAGCAGTTTATCCCTGGGACACCTCTACGAGCAGTACTTC. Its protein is CASSLSLGHLYEQYF.

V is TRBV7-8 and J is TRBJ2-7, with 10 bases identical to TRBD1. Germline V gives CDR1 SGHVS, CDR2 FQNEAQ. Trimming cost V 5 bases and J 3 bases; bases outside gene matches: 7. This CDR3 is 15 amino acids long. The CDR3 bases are TGTGCCAGCAGCCCCCGGGACAGGGGCTACTACGAGCAGTACTTC. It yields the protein CASSPRDRGYYEQYF.

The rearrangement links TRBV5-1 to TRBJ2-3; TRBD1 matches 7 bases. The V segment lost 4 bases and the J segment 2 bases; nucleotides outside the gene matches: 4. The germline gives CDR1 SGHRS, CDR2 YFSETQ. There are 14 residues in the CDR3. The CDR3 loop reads CASSPTGNTDTQYF. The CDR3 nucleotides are TGCGCCAGCAGCCCGACAGGGAACACAGATACGCAGTATTTT.

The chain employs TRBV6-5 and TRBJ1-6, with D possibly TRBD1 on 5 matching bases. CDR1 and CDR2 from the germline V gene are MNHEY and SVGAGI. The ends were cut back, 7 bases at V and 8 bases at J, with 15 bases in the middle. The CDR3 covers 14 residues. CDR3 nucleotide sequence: TGTGCCAGCAAGGCGGGGGGAGTGTATTCACCCCTCCACTTT. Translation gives CASKAGGVYSPLHF.

The CDR3 coding sequence is TGTGCCAGCAGTTTGGGCCGCGCCTCCTATGGCTACACCTTC. Translated, it gives CASSLGRASYGYTF. The V gene is TRBV27, the J gene TRBJ1-2; no clear D gene. Trimming pared 3 bases from V and 4 bases from J, leaving 12 bases between. Germline CDR1 is MNHEY and CDR2 is SMNVEV (reference sequence). This CDR3 has 14 residues.

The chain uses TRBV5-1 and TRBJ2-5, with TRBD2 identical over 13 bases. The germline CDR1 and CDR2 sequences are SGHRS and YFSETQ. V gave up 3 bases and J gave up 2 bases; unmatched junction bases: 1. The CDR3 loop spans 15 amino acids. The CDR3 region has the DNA TGCGCCAGCAGCTCGGGACTAGCGGGACAAGAGACCCAGTACTTC. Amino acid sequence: CASSSGLAGQETQYF.

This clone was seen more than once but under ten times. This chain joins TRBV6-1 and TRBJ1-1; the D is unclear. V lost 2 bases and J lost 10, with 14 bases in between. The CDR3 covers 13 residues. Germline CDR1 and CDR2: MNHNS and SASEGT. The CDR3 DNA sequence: TGTGCCAGCAGTGAACTCGTCGGCCGGGGAGCTTTCTTT. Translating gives CASSELVGRGAFF.